Sequencing of this T cell receptor beta chain was carried out in a study of T cells after yellow fever vaccination. Study details: Preparation used SMART-Seq v4 Ultra Low Input for the low-cell-number fractions.

TCRdb itself ran the 5' RACE reads through MiXCR, one entry per CDR3 protein. The data show 600,000 to 750,000 distinct CDR3 sequences, roughly an eighth seen once. This clonotype was detected ten times or more. What it binds is not known. The CDR3 extends over 16 amino acids. V was clipped by 0 bases and J by 6 bases, with 15 bases between them. Germline assignment: CDR1 SGHRS and CDR2 YFSETQ. Study outcomes and limitations: Any FACS-sorted repertoire could hold abundant clonotypes that contaminate it from the bulk population. Though weaker, the secondary response peaked faster, on day 5 versus 15.

The chain employs TRBV5-1 and TRBJ2-2, with D perhaps TRBD1 (6 bases). Sequenced material: PBMCs, taken on the day of the yellow fever booster vaccination. The receptor comes from a man aged 30 to 45 who received the YFV17D yellow fever vaccine. In nucleotides, the CDR3 is TGCGCCAGCAGCTTGGCCCAACAGGGCGTATCCGGGGAGCTGTTTTTT. This codes for CASSLAQQGVSGELFF.